The present T cell receptor beta chain was sequenced within a study of CD8+ T cells in alopecia areata (dated by TCRdb to the late 2010s). Looking at the study overall: Treated patients were enrolled in an open-label pilot trial of oral tofacitinib at 5 to 10 mg twice daily for moderate-to-severe alopecia areata. Scalp tissue and sorted CD4+ and CD8+ peripheral blood T cells from patchy and totalis/universalis alopecia areata patients and from healthy controls were covered by human TCRbeta sequencing. Clonality in the scalp was compared among normal scalp (n=4), patchy alopecia areata scalp (n=8), and alopecia totalis/universalis scalp (n=8). RNA came from the PAXgene miRNA kit for fixed scalp, the miRNeasy kit for PBMCs, and the RNeasy kit for mouse skin. Biopsies were taken from tofacitinib-treated patients at baseline and again at 4 and 24 weeks into treatment, and several of those patients also had a later scalp biopsy. Patients stayed on tofacitinib for 6 to 18 months and then had 6 months of follow-up off drug so that delayed response and recurrence could be assessed. High-throughput TCRbeta sequencing was used to examine T cell clonal expansion in alopecia areata in both the C3H/HeJ mouse model and human patients. TCRbeta CDR3 regions were amplified by immunoSEQ multiplex PCR with 35 Vbeta forward and 13 Jbeta reverse primers. Study-level results and caveats: Unlike mouse skin, where gammadelta T cells dominate, normal human skin contains resident alphabeta T cells that get sequenced too, which complicates analysis of the scalp TCR repertoire. Lesional scalp, especially in alopecia totalis/universalis, showed higher clonality and more expanded CD8+ clones than normal scalp, suggesting antigenic drive. Shared TCR sequences between patients were less evident than in mice, which may be partly attributable to HLA diversity in the patient population.

What the time point label conveys for this sample: baseline before oral tofacitinib. Lesional scalp punch biopsies and peripheral blood were collected from alopecia areata patients. PBMCs were separated by density centrifugation and stained for CD3, CD4 and CD8, after which CD4+ and CD8+ T cells were sorted on a FACSAria. Libraries were made using the immunoSEQ multiplex PCR assay. RNA was extracted from all samples and reverse transcribed into cDNA, which served as template for TCR sequencing. First-strand cDNA was synthesized using SuperScript III with a 2:1 mix of oligo-dT and random hexamers. A synthetic immune receptor repertoire was used to gauge amplification bias, and whatever bias remained was removed computationally. Per the authors' processing: Raw reads were preprocessed for error removal, and CDR3 was defined according to IMGT conventions as running from the conserved cysteine to phenylalanine. Clonality was computed as 1 minus the Shannon entropy, with the entropy normalized by log2 of the number of productive unique TCRs. CD4 or CD8 identity of scalp clones was inferred by cross-referencing scalp TCRbeta sequences with sorted blood CD4 and CD8 repertoires. This immuneACCESS table, as held by TCRdb, lists in-frame sequences with V and J called but not all clones. Of the missing ones, under half trace to an unresolved V gene in checked studies; the others have no known cause. That table is the source of V, J and clone size, and D and trimming were worked out from the DNA. For this sample there are under 300,000 clones; around two thirds appear just once. The ten largest clones capture 0.95% to 1.5% of the sample.

Worth noting for this clone: This clone's antigen is unknown. Base quality data are lacking; no much larger clone is found one base away.

This receptor was taken from a human donor with alopecia areata. Source: CD4+ T cells sorted from blood, taken at week 0.

The DNA is TGTGCCAGCAGTTACCCAGGGACCTACGAGCAGTACTTC. This encodes CASSYPGTYEQYF. This chain joins TRBV6-5 to TRBJ2-7; TRBD1 could be the D gene, as 5 bases match. CDR1 and CDR2 are drawn from the germline V gene: MNHEY, SVGAGI. The CDR3 runs 13 residues from the cysteine to the phenylalanine. The CDR3 DNA has 39 bases and is translated from base 1. V is cut by 2 bases and J by 2 bases, and the space between the germline ends is 7 bases.